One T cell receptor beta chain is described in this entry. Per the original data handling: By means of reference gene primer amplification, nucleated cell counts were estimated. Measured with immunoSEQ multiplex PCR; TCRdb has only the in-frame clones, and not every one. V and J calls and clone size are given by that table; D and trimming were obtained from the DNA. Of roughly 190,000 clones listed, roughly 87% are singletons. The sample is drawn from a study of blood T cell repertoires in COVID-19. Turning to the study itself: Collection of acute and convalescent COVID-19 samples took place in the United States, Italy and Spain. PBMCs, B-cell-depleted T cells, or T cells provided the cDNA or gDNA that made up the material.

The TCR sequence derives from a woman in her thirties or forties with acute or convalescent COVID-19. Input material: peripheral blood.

The CDR3 region is CASSYVASGYTDTQYF. CDR3 sequence (DNA): TGTGCCAGCAGTTACGTGGCTAGCGGATACACAGATACGCAGTATTTT. The rearrangement joins TRBV6-5 to TRBJ2-3, with 7 bases lining up with TRBD2. V shed 2 bases and J 2 bases; nucleotides not matched to a gene: 7. The CDR3 runs to 16 residues. The germline V gene has CDR1 MNHEY and CDR2 SVGAGI.